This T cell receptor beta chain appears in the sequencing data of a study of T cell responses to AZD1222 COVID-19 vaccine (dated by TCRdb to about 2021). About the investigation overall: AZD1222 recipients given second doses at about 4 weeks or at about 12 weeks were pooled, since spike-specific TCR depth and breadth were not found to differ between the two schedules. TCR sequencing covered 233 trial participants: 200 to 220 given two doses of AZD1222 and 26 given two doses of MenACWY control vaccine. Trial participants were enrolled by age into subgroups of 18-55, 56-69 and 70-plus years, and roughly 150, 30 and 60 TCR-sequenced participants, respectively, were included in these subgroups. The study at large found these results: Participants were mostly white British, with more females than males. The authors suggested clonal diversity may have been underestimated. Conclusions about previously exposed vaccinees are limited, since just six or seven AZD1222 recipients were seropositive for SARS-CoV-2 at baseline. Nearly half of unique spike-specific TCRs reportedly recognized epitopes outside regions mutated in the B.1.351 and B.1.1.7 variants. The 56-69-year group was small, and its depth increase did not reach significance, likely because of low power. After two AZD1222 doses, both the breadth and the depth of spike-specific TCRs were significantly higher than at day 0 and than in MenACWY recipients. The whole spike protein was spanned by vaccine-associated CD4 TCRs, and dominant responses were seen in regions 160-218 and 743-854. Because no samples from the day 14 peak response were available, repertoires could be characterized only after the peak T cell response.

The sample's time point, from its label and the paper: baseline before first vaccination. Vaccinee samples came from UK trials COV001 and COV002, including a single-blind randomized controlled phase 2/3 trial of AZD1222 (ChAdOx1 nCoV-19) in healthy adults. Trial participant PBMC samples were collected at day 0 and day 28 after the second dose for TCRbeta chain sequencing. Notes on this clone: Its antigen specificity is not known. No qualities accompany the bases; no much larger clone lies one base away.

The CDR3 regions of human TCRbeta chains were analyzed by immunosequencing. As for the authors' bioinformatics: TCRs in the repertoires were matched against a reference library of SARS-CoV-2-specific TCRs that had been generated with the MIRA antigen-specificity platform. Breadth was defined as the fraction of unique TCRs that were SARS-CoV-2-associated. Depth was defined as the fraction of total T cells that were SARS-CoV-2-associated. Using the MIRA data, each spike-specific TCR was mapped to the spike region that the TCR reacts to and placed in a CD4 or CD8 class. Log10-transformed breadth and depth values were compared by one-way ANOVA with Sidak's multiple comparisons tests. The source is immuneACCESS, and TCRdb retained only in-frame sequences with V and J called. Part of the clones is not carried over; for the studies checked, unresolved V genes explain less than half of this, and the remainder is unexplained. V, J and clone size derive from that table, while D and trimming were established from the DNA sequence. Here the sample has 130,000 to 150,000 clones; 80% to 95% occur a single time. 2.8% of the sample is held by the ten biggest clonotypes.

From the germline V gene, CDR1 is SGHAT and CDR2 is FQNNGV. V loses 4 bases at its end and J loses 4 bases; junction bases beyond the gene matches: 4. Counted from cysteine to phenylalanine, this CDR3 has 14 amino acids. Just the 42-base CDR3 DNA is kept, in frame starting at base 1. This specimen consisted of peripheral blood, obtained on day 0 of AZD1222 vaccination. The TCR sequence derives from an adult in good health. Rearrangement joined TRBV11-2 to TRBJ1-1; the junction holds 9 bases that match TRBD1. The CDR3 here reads CASSWTGDRTEAFF. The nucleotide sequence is TGTGCCAGCAGCTGGACAGGGGATCGCACTGAAGCTTTCTTT.